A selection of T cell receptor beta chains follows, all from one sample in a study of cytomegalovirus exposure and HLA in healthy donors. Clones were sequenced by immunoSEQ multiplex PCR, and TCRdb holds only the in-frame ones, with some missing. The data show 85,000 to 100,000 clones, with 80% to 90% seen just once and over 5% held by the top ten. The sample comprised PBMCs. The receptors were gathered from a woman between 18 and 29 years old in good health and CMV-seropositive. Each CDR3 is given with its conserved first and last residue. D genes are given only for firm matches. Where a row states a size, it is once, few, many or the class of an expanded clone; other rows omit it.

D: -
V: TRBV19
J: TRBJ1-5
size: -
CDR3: CASSTGWEGYNQPQHF
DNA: TGTGCCAGTAGTACCGGGTGGGAGGGCTACAATCAGCCCCAGCATTTT

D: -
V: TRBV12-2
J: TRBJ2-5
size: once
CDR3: CASRLGPGGETQYF
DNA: TGTGCAAGTCGCTTAGGCCCGGGGGGAGAGACCCAGTACTTC

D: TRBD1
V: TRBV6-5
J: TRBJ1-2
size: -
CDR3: CASSRDRGNGYTF
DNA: TGTGCCAGCAGCCGCGACAGGGGGAATGGCTACACCTTC

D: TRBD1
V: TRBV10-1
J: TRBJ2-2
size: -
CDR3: CASSDRTGLTGELFF
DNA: TGCGCCAGCAGTGATCGGACAGGGCTAACCGGGGAGCTGTTTTTT

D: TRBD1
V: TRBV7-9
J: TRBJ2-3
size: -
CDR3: CASSAGTEVSDTQYF
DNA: TGTGCCAGCAGCGCAGGGACAGAGGTCTCAGATACGCAGTATTTT

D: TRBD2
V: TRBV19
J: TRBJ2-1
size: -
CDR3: CASRGRGTSGEAKYNEQFF
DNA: TGTGCCAGTAGGGGGCGCGGGACTAGCGGGGAGGCAAAATACAATGAGCAGTTCTTC

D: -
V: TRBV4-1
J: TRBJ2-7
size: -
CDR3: CASSQAPAYEQYF
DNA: TGCGCCAGCAGCCAAGCTCCCGCCTACGAGCAGTACTTC

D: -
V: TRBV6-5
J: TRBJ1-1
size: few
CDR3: CASRTNTNTEAFF
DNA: TGTGCCAGCAGAACAAACACAAACACTGAAGCTTTCTTT

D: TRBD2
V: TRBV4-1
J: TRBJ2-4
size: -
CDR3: CASSHSMGKGLAEENIQYF
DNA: TGCGCCAGCAGCCATTCGATGGGGAAGGGACTAGCCGAAGAAAACATTCAGTACTTC

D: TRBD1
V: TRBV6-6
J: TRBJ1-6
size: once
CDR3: CASSKTGDKSPLHF
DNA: TGTGCCAGCAGTAAGACAGGGGATAAGTCACCCCTCCACTTT

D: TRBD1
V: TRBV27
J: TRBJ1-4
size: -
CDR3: CASSRDRAANEKLFF
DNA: TGTGCCAGCTCCCGGGACAGGGCAGCTAATGAAAAACTGTTTTTT

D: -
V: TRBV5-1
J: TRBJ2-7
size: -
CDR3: CASSLSATRLTYEQYF
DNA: TGCGCCAGCAGCTTGTCAGCAACGAGACTTACCTACGAGCAGTACTTC

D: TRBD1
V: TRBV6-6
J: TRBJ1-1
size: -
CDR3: CASSYAPTGGTEAFF
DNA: TGTGCCAGCAGTTACGCCCCGACAGGGGGCACTGAAGCTTTCTTT

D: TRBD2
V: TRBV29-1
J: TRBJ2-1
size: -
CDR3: CSVEQRLAGKPYNEQFF
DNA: TGCAGCGTTGAACAACGACTAGCGGGAAAACCCTACAATGAGCAGTTCTTC

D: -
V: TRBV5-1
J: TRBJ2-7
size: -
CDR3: CASSLDSHYEQYF
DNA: TGCGCCAGCAGCTTGGACAGCCACTACGAGCAGTACTTC

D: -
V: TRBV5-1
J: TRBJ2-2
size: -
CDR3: CASSLLWADNANTGELFF
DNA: TGCGCCAGCAGCTTGTTATGGGCAGATAACGCGAACACCGGGGAGCTGTTTTTT

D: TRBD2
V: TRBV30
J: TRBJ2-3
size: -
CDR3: CAWSAVRTSGAQRLSTDTQYF
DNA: TGTGCCTGGAGTGCCGTCCGGACTAGCGGAGCACAGCGACTTAGCACAGATACGCAGTATTTT

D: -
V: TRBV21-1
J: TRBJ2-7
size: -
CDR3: CASSEEFIGDRGNYEQYF
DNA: TGTGCCAGCAGCGAAGAGTTTATAGGGGACAGGGGGAATTACGAGCAGTACTTC

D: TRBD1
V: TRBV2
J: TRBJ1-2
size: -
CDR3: CASSEGQVNYGYTF
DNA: TGTGCCAGCAGTGAGGGACAGGTTAACTATGGCTACACCTTC

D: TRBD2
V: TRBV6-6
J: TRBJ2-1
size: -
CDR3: CASVLRGEETYNEQFF
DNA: TGTGCCAGCGTCTTGCGGGGGGAAGAAACCTACAATGAGCAGTTCTTC

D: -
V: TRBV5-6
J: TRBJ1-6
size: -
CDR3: CASSLVLSYNSPLHF
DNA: TGTGCCAGCAGCTTGGTACTGTCCTATAATTCACCCCTCCACTTT

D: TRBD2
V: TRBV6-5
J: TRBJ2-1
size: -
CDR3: CASSYSTSPTLIEQFF
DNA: TGTGCCAGCAGTTACTCGACTAGCCCGACGTTGATTGAGCAGTTCTTC

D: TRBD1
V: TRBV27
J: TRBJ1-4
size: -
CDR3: CASSFTARTGGGEKLFF
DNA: TGTGCCAGCAGTTTCACCGCGCGGACAGGGGGAGGAGAAAAACTGTTTTTT

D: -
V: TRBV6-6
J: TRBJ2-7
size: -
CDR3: CASSYYHSYEQYF
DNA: TGTGCCAGCAGTTACTATCATTCCTACGAGCAGTACTTC

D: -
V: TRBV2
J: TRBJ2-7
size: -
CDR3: CASTSGHEQYF
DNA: TGTGCCAGCACTAGTGGTCACGAGCAGTACTTC

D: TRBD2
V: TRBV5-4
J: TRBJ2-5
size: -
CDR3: CASSLVVSGAGGPGETQYF
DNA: TGTGCCAGCAGCTTGGTCGTTTCGGGAGCGGGAGGGCCGGGAGAGACCCAGTACTTC

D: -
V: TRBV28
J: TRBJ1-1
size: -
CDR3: CASSPTENTEAFF
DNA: TGTGCCAGCAGTCCGACAGAGAACACTGAAGCTTTCTTT

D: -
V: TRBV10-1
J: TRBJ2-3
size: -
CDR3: CASSDGRVPDTQYF
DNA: TGCGCCAGCAGTGATGGCCGGGTACCAGATACGCAGTATTTT

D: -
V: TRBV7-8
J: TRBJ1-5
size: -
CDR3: CASSLGLSSGGWGQPQHF
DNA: TGTGCCAGCAGCTTAGGACTTAGTTCGGGGGGCTGGGGGCAGCCCCAGCATTTT

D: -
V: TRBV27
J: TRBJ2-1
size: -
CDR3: CAIGGVSYNEQFF
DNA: TGTGCCATAGGGGGGGTCTCCTACAATGAGCAGTTCTTC

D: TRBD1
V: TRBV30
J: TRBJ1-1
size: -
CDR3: CAWRVPGQGRNTEAFF
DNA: TGTGCCTGGAGGGTACCGGGACAGGGACGCAACACTGAAGCTTTCTTT

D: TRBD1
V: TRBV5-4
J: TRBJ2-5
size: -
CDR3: CASSLSRGRETQYF
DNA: TGTGCCAGCAGCTTGAGTAGGGGGCGGGAGACCCAGTACTTC

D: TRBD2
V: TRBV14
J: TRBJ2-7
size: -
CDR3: CASSHRPGGLEQYF
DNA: TGTGCCAGCAGCCACCGACCGGGAGGGCTCGAGCAGTACTTC

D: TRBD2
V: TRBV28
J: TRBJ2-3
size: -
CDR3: CASSPSGHSTDTQYF
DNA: TGTGCCAGCAGTCCTAGCGGTCATAGCACAGATACGCAGTATTTT

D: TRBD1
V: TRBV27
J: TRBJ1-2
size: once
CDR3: CASKGTGGQGYTF
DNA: TGTGCCAGCAAGGGGACAGGGGGACAGGGCTACACCTTC

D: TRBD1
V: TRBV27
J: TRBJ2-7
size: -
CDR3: CASGWTGAYEQYF
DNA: TGTGCCAGCGGCTGGACAGGAGCCTACGAGCAGTACTTC

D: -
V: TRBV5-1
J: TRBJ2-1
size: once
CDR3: CASSFSGGNEQFF
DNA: TGCGCCAGCAGCTTCAGTGGTGGCAATGAGCAGTTCTTC

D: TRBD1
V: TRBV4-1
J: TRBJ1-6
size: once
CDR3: CASSLDRGSYSPLHF
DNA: TGCGCCAGCAGCCTCGACAGGGGGTCATATTCACCCCTCCACTTT

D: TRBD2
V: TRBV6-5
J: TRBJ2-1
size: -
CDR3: CASSSIRWASGHEQFF
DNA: TGTGCCAGCAGTTCGATTCGGTGGGCTAGCGGCCATGAGCAGTTCTTC

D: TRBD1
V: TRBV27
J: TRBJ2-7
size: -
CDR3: CASLRDRNSYEQYF
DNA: TGTGCCAGTCTCCGGGACAGGAACTCCTACGAGCAGTACTTC

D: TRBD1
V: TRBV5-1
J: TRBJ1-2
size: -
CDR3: CASSLVAGGGYTF
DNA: TGCGCCAGCAGCTTGGTGGCAGGGGGCGGCTACACCTTC

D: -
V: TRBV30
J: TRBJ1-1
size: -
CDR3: CAWVPRVRDTMNTEAFF
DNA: TGTGCCTGGGTGCCAAGAGTTCGGGACACCATGAACACTGAAGCTTTCTTT

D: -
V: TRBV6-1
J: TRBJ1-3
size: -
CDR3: CASSERPGTTGNTIYF
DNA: TGTGCCAGCAGTGAACGTCCCGGGACAACTGGAAACACCATATATTTT

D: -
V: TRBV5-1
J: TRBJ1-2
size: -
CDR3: CASSLGEVYYGYTF
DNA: TGCGCCAGCAGCTTGGGAGAGGTCTACTATGGCTACACCTTC

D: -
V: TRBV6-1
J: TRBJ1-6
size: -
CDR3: CASRESGENSPLHF
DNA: TGTGCCAGCAGGGAATCAGGGGAAAATTCACCCCTCCACTTT

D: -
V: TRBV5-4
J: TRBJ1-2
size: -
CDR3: CASSLGGIPTYGYTF
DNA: TGTGCCAGCAGCTTGGGCGGGATTCCAACCTATGGCTACACCTTC